This T cell receptor beta chain was recorded in a study of identical twins (dated by TCRdb to 2016 to 2018). For context, the study as a whole: To test whether fetal clonotypes persist, this study deep-sequenced TCR alpha and beta repertoires from monozygotic twins, from unrelated adults of various ages, and from cord blood. To rule out contamination, the twin experiments were replicated at different times with different library preparation protocols. Paper-wide results and their limitations: Out-of-frame TCR alpha sharing in monozygotic twins was systematically underestimated by recombination models, whereas sharing between unrelated individuals was in agreement with the recombination models. The excess sharing between twins in beta out-of-frame sequences was weaker because fewer shared sequences reduced the signal-to-noise ratio. Compared with coincidental sharing between unrelated individuals, out-of-frame TCR alpha sequences shared between twins had an excess of sequences with low generation probability. Abundant cord blood beta clonotypes had fewer insertions, young adult naive repertoires showed a similar but weaker trend, and memory repertoires showed no such trend. Invariant T cells such as MAIT and iNKT could partly confound zero-insertion analyses, although diverse VJ usage argued against such confounding for most clonotypes. Because the same donors could not be followed over many years, the conclusions depended on cross-sectional statistical analysis.

Only healthy Caucasian donors were included. Miltenyi CD45RO+ enrichment and human naive T-cell isolation kits were used to isolate memory (CD45RO+) and naive T cells from PBMC. Only a few counts were recorded for this clonotype. No cognate antigen has been identified for it. Base qualities were left out, and no much larger clone turns up one base away. The cysteine opens and the phenylalanine closes a CDR3 of 13 amino acids. Only the CDR3 portion is preserved as DNA: 39 bases, with reading frame beginning at the first base. V is pared back by 3 bases and J by 5 bases, with 13 bases lying between the germline termini. In the germline V gene (reference sequence), CDR1 corresponds to DFQATT and CDR2 to SNEGSKA. The library came from 5' RACE. Sequencing was performed on an Illumina HiSeq 2000. A universal primer binding site was added through template switching, and the final cDNA carried a unique molecular identifier so that TCR cDNA molecules could be counted accurately. Specific primers in the conserved constant-segment region were used to synthesize first-strand cDNA for the TCR alpha and beta chains. To control for contamination, every cDNA library carried two barcodes: a SMART-Mk sample barcode plus Illumina barcodes. TruSeq adapter sequences and Illumina sample barcodes were added in two successive PCR steps. Sequencing of the TCR alpha and beta cDNA libraries was done on the Illumina HiSeq platform using custom primers. The authors' pipeline ran thus. MiGEC processed the raw reads to extract unique molecular identifiers, while MiXCR was used to determine the CDR3 positions. For each individual, recombination models were inferred using an EM algorithm with the repgenHMM and IGoR tools. The analysis of shared clonotypes was done with the tcR package in R, with sharing normalized by the product of cloneset sizes. To study raw recombination free of thymic and clonal selection effects, out-of-frame nonproductive sequences were analyzed. TCRdb's own reprocessing of the public reads used fastp at Q25 and MiXCR and kept productive beta chains. Under each unique CDR3 protein, matching rows form one entry showing the most common genes and DNA. TCRdb, not the authors, supplied the V and J calls. This sample lists 150,000 or so distinct CDR3 sequences; under 4.5% were detected once. The ten largest clones represent more than 6.5% of the sample.

Material: memory T cells sorted from blood. Explained via the paper, the cell subset or site label denotes: CD45RO+ enriched T cells. This sequence was found in a man aged 18-30 years in good health. The rearranged chain carries TRBV20-1 and TRBJ2-5, and perhaps TRBD1 as D gene, on 6 matching bases. DNA sequence: TGCAGTGCTAGCGAAACAGGGTTGGAGACCCAGTACTTC. The encoded protein is CSASETGLETQYF.